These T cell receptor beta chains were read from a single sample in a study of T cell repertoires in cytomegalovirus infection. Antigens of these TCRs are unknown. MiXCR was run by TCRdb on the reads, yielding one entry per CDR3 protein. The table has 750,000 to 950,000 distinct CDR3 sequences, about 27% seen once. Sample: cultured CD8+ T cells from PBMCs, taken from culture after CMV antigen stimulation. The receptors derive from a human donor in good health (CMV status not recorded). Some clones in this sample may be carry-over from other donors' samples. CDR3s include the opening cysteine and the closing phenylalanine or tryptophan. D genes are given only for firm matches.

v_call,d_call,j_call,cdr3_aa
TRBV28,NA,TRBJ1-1,CASSFYDSSRAFF
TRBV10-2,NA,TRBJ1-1,CASRTEDENTEAFF
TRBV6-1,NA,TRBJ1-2,CASSSPGYSGLGYTF
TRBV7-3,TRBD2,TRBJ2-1,CASSLNAGGNEQFF
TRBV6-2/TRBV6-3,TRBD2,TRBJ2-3,CASNHASGDTQYF
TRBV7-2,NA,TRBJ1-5,CASSLFGPGGNQPQHF
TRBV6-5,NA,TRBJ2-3,CASSYSRSELTDTQYF
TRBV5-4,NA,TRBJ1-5,CASSLPVNQPQHF
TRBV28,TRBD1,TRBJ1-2,CASSFSGQGVIYGYTF
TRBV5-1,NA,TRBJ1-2,CASSLAGSDLYGYTF
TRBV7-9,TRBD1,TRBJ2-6,CASSSPGTEFLYSGANVLTF
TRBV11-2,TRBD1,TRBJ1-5,CASSSGAGQGNQPQHF
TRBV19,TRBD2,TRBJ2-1,CASSIGVGGGSDEQFF
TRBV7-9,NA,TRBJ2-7,CASSLELYEQYF
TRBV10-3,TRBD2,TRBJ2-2,CAISEAGGNTGELFF
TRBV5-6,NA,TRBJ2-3,CASSPGSKAEDTQYF
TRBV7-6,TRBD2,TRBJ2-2,CASSNARRGEGPRELFF
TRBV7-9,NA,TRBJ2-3,CASDQGTDTQYF
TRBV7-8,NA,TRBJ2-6,CASSLASSGANVLTF
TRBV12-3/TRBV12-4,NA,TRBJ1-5,CASSWGGENQPQHF
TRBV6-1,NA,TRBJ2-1,CASSEARWGSYNEQFF
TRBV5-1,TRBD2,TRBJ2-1,CASSKSLAGGPDEQFF
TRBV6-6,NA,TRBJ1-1,CASSYHPGLHFVDTEAFF
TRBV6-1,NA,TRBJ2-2,CASSESTRELFF
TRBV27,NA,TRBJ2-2,CASSPIEKWELFF
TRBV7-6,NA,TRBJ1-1,CASSPDMNTEAFF
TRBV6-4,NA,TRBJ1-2,CASSIGEGYGYTF
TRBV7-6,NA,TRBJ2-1,CASSRGPASEQFF
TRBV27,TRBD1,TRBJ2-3,CASRFRGRSTDTQYF
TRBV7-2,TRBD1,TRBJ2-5,CASSLVGTGEKETQYF
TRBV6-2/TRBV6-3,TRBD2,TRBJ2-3,CASSYGNSGGSTVTDTQYF
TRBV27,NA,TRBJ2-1,CASSSRQATYNEQFF
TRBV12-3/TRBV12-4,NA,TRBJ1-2,CASSSRDGLNYGYTF
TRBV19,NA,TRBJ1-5,CASSTPDRRNQPQHF
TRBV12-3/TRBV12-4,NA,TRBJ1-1,CASSTAMNTEAFF
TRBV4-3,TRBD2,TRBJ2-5,CASSQDKGLAGGETQYF
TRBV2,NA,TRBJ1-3,CASRDTISGNTIYF
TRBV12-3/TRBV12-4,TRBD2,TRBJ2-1,CASSIGTSGAYNEQFF
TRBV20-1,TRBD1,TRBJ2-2,CSARHPGQTYTGELFF
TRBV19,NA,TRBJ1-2,CASSQGKTAFWGYTF
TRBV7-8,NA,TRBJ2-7,CASSVSWAPYYEQYF
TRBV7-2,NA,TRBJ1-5,CASSFGVSNQPQHF
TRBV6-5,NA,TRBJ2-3,CASRKGSADTQYF
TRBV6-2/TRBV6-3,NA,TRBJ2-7,CASSYGQPYEQYF
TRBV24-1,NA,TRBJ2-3,CATSDRGGTDTQYF
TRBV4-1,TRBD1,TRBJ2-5,CASSQGTAPQETQYF
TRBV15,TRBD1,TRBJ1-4,CATSRDWDRDEKLFF
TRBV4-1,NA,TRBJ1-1,CASSQDLTDTEAFF
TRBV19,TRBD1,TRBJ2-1,CASSLPGQGLKRQFF
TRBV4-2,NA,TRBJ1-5,CASSQDAESQPQHF
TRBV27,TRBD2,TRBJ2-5,CANSLSAGQETQYF
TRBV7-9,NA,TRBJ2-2,CASSLNRGTGELFF